These 29 T cell receptor beta chains came from one sample sequenced in a study of T cells in Graves' hyperthyroidism and ophthalmopathy. Researchers took RNA transcripts and amplified the TCR beta CDR3 regions from them. Researchers ran a first-round RT-PCR on the TCR CDR3 using the HTBI primer set. TCRdb passed the multiplex PCR reads through MiXCR, listing each CDR3 protein once. The sample records roughly 750,000 distinct CDR3 sequences, about 17% being singletons. Sequencing was carried out using blood. Receptor source: a man between 18 and 35 years old with Graves' hyperthyroidism.

In this sample, this clonotype turned up many times. V and J are TRBV20-1 and TRBJ2-7, with TRBD1 identical over 9 bases. Germline V gene sequence: CDR1 DFQATT, CDR2 SNEGSKA (reference sequence). The CDR3 has 16 amino acids. V shed 3 bases and J 6 bases; nucleotides not matched to a gene: 15. The CDR3 loop is CSASIPGQGKGLEQYF. As DNA, the CDR3 is TGCAGTGCTAGTATACCGGGACAGGGTAAGGGGCTCGAGCAGTACTTC.

This clonotype was detected only a few times. The chain employs TRBV12-3 or TRBV12-4 and TRBJ1-6; TRBD1 agrees at 8 bases. CDR3 length: 15 residues. V shed 5 bases and J 5 bases; nucleotides not matched to a gene: 5. The CDR3 sequence is CASSPGGADNSPLHF. CDR3 coding DNA: TGTGCCAGCAGTCCAGGGGGCGCAGATAATTCACCCCTCCACTTT.

This clonotype was counted ten times or more. The V gene is TRBV18, the J gene TRBJ1-5; no reliable D call. With 3 bases removed from V and 3 bases from J, the gap between germline ends came to 15 bases. The germline CDR1 and CDR2 sequences are KGHSH and LQKENI. This CDR3 is 16 amino acids long. CDR3: CASSPYSSGINQPQHF. CDR3 nucleotide sequence: TGTGCCAGCTCACCCTATAGTTCGGGGATCAATCAGCCCCAGCATTTT.

This clonotype turned up a few times. The rearrangement joins TRBV5-5 to TRBJ2-1, with D possibly matching TRBD2 (6 bases). V was clipped by 2 bases and J by 4 bases, with 13 bases between them. Germline-derived CDR1 and CDR2 are SGHKS and YYEKEE (reference sequence). This CDR3 is 15 amino acids long. The CDR3 bases are TGTGCCAGCAGCTTCCGAGGGACTGGATACAATGAGCAGTTCTTC. It translates to CASSFRGTGYNEQFF. Complete variable domain (other parts from reference TRBV5-5 and TRBJ2-1): DAGVTQSPTHLIKTRGQQVTLRCSPISGHKSVSWYQQVLGQGPQFIFQYYEKEERGRGNFPDRFSARQFPNYSSELNVNALLLGDSALYLCASSFRGTGYNEQFFGPGTRLTVL.

The table lists this clonotype with many counts. V and J are TRBV28 and TRBJ2-5, with D perhaps matching TRBD1 (5 bases). V was shortened by 4 bases and J by 5 bases, with 11 bases between the two germline ends. CDR1 MDHEN and CDR2 SYDVKM come from the germline V gene. The CDR3 covers 13 residues. The DNA of the CDR3 is TGTGCCAGCAGTTACAGGATCGGGGAGACCCAGTACTTC. Its translation: CASSYRIGETQYF.

This clonotype has ten or more counts. The chain carries TRBV24-1 and TRBJ2-5, with 10 bases lining up with TRBD2. Trimming at V came to 4 bases and at J to 5 bases, leaving 6 bases not matched to a gene. The germline V gene has CDR1 KGHDR and CDR2 SFDVKD. This CDR3 is 15 amino acids long. CDR3 amino acids: CATSEGLAGVETQYF. In DNA form, the CDR3 reads TGTGCCACCAGTGAGGGGCTAGCGGGAGTGGAGACCCAGTACTTC.

The rearrangement links TRBV19 to TRBJ2-7; 8 positions match TRBD1. Germline V gene lookup returns CDR1 LNHDA and CDR2 SQIVND (reference sequence). CDR3 length: 15 residues. V trimming: 4 bases; J trimming: 5 bases; junction bases outside the gene matches: 10. CDR3: CASSKIAGTGDEQYF. The CDR3 bases are TGTGCCAGTAGTAAAATCGCCGGGACAGGCGACGAGCAGTACTTC.

This chain uses TRBV6-2 or TRBV6-3 with TRBJ2-3; 8 positions match TRBD2. Germline trimming cut 5 bases from V and 5 bases from J; bases unmatched to any gene: 6. Germline CDR1 reads MNHEY; CDR2 reads SVGEGT. This CDR3 region has 14 residues. The CDR3 bases are TGTGCCAGCAGTCGAGCGGGAGTGGAAGATACGCAGTATTTT. Translating gives CASSRAGVEDTQYF.

This clonotype occurred many times. The V gene is TRBV10-3, the J gene TRBJ2-3; 10 nucleotides align to TRBD1. Trimming took 4 bases from V and 2 from J; bases not matched to a gene: 6. From germline, CDR1 is ENHRY and CDR2 SYGVKD. CDR3 size: 16 residues. Written as DNA, the CDR3 is TGTGCCATCAGTGGACAGGACAGGGGGTTCACAGATACGCAGTATTTT. Residues: CAISGQDRGFTDTQYF.

The J gene is TRBJ2-1, the V gene TRBV20-1, with TRBD2 as a possible D gene (6 bases). Trimming left V 3 bases short and J 5 bases short, with 8 bases between. The CDR3 length is 12 residues. Germline V gives CDR1 DFQATT, CDR2 SNEGSKA (reference sequence). CDR3 sequence: CSAREGDNEQFF. CDR3 DNA: TGCAGTGCTAGGGAGGGCGACAATGAGCAGTTCTTC.

This clonotype occurred many times. The CDR3 DNA is TGTGCCAGCAGTCTGCCCGAAGACAGGGAAAAACTGTTTTTT. Encoded protein: CASSLPEDREKLFF. J is TRBJ1-4 and V is TRBV28; tentative D call: TRBD1 (6 bases). Germline CDR1 is MDHEN and CDR2 is SYDVKM. The germline V and J ends were trimmed by 5 bases and 8 bases, with 15 bases remaining between them. This CDR3 has 14 amino acids.

The gene calls are TRBV11-2 and TRBJ2-3; D is unresolved. Germline V gene lookup returns CDR1 SGHAT and CDR2 FQNNGV. The ends were cut back, 0 bases at V and 10 bases at J, with 20 bases in the middle. This CDR3 is built from 16 residues. CDR3 protein: CASSLDNTARAQSQYF. The CDR3, as DNA: TGTGCCAGCAGCTTAGATAATACGGCCCGCGCCCAGTCGCAGTATTTT.

This clonotype has only a few counts. The chain recombines TRBV12-5 with TRBJ2-1; D is perhaps TRBD1 or TRBD2 (5 bases each). The CDR3 length is 14 residues. CDR1 LGHNT and CDR2 FRNRAP come from the germline V gene. V was cut by 2 bases and J by 8 bases, with 13 bases left in between. CDR3 coding DNA: TGTGCTAGTGGTTTGTCCTCCCTGGGGGATGAGCAGTTCTTC. This sequence encodes CASGLSSLGDEQFF.

In this sample, this clonotype turned up many times. The chain combines TRBV6-1 with TRBJ2-7; TRBD2 matches 10 bases. The CDR3 totals 16 residues. The V segment lost 1 base and the J segment 0 bases; nucleotides outside the gene matches: 3. The germline CDR1 and CDR2 sequences are MNHNS and SASEGT. CDR3 sequence reads: CASSEDIAGGSYEQYF. The CDR3 nucleotides read TGTGCCAGCAGTGAAGACATAGCGGGGGGCTCCTACGAGCAGTACTTC.

The chain joins TRBV6-1 to TRBJ2-5, with 13 positions matching TRBD2. The CDR3 covers 15 residues. Germline V gene lookup returns CDR1 MNHNS and CDR2 SASEGT. V dropped 4 bases and J dropped 3; count of bases not matched to a gene: 2. The CDR3 here is CASSVGTSGEETQYF. The DNA of the CDR3 is TGTGCCAGCAGTGTAGGGACTAGCGGGGAAGAGACCCAGTACTTC.

The rearrangement uses TRBV7-8 and TRBJ2-3; a weak D match, TRBD2 (6 bases). Trimming shortened V by 1 base and J by 4 bases, and 12 bases separated the two germline ends. Per germline, CDR1 SGHVS and CDR2 FQNEAQ. CDR3 length equals 15 residues. In DNA, the CDR3 is TGTGCCAGCAGCTTAGGGTGGAGGGCTGCAGATACGCAGTATTTT. It translates to CASSLGWRAADTQYF.

This clonotype turned up a few times. The chain carries TRBV28 and TRBJ1-5; D is uncertain. CDR3 length: 12 residues. CDR1 and CDR2 from the germline V gene are MDHEN and SYDVKM. V was pared by 5 bases and J by 9 bases, with 11 bases between. The CDR3 reads CASSPDMRPQHF. CDR3 DNA sequence: TGTGCCAGCAGTCCCGACATGAGGCCCCAGCATTTT.

V gene TRBV5-1 combines with J gene TRBJ2-4; 10 bases align to TRBD2. Germline CDR1 SGHRS, CDR2 YFSETQ. Trimming removed 4 bases from V and 2 bases from J; junction bases left unmatched: 9. The CDR3 has 17 amino acids. The CDR3 DNA follows: TGCGCCAGCAGCCCTGGCTCTAGCGGGAGAACCAAAAACATTCAGTACTTC. Residues: CASSPGSSGRTKNIQYF.

This clonotype was observed a few times. This sequence joins TRBV4-3 and TRBJ2-3; D ambiguous. V was cut by 0 bases and J by 2 bases, with 12 bases left in between. Germline V CDR1 and CDR2: LGHNA, YSLEER. This CDR3 region has 16 residues. CDR3 sequence reads: CASSQDPYTDTDTQYF. As DNA, the CDR3 is TGCGCCAGCAGCCAAGATCCCTATACGGACACAGATACGCAGTATTTT.

Note on this clonotype: Its ends do not fully match the called genes, so a read error is possible. V and J are TRBV25-1 and TRBJ1-1; TRBD1 is a possible D gene (6 bases). The CDR3 length is 16 residues. Germline V CDR1 and CDR2: MGHDK, SYGVNS. The CDR3 protein is CAGSESGGREDTEAFF. The CDR3, as DNA: TGTGCCGGCAGTGAATCCGGGGGGCGGGAGGACACTGAAGCTTTCTTT. Based on the CDR3 plus reference TRBV25-1 and TRBJ1-1, the full variable domain is EADIYQTPRYLVIGTGKKITLECSQTMGHDKMYWYQQDPGMELHLIHYSYGVNSTEKGDLSSESTVSRIRTEHFPLTLESARPSHTSQYLCAGSESGGREDTEAFFGQGTRLTVV.

The chain employs TRBV7-8 and TRBJ2-2; the match to TRBD2 covers 12 bases. Germline lookup yields CDR1 SGHVS and CDR2 FQNEAQ. V trimming: 5 bases; J trimming: 5 bases; junction bases outside the gene matches: 6. This CDR3 is built from 16 residues. The CDR3 loop is CASSPRLAGVTGELFF. Written as DNA, the CDR3 is TGTGCCAGCAGCCCCAGACTAGCGGGAGTTACCGGGGAGCTGTTTTTT. The complete variable domain, with remaining parts taken from reference TRBV7-8 and TRBJ2-2, reads GAGVSQSPRYKVAKRGQDVALRCDPISGHVSLFWYQQALGQGPEFLTYFQNEAQLDKSGLPSDRFFAERPEGSVSTLKIQRTQQEDSAVYLCASSPRLAGVTGELFFGEGSRLTVL.

The V and J genes are TRBV29-1 and TRBJ2-3; D is perhaps TRBD1 (6 bases). Trimming cost V 1 base and J 0 bases, with 17 bases left between them. The CDR3 has 17 residues. Per germline, CDR1 SQVTM and CDR2 ANQGSEA. CDR3 residues: CSVEGGQYPSSTDTQYF. CDR3 sequence (DNA): TGCAGCGTTGAAGGGGGGCAGTATCCTTCTAGCACAGATACGCAGTATTTT.

This clonotype came up many times. The chain has TRBV30 and TRBJ1-3; D unresolved. The CDR3 extends over 12 amino acids. Trimming cost V 4 bases and J 0 bases, with 4 bases left between them. CDR1 GTSNPN and CDR2 SVGIG come from the germline V gene (reference sequence). The CDR3 protein is CAWKASGNTIYF. CDR3 sequence (DNA): TGTGCCTGGAAGGCCTCTGGAAACACCATATATTTT.

There are many counts of this clonotype. V usage is TRBV24-1 and J usage is TRBJ2-2; D not resolved. The V end was cut by 0 bases, the J end by 2 bases, with 9 bases between. Germline V gene sequence: CDR1 KGHDR, CDR2 SFDVKD. The CDR3 totals 16 residues. The chain's CDR3 is CATSDLRQSNTGELFF. The CDR3 DNA is TGTGCCACCAGTGATTTGAGGCAGAGTAACACCGGGGAGCTGTTTTTT.

This clonotype is a singleton in its sample. The chain joins TRBV28 to TRBJ2-1; no reliable D call. The CDR3 is 13 residues long. Germline V lookup: CDR1 MDHEN, CDR2 SYDVKM. Trimming removed 6 bases at V and 8 bases at J, with 14 bases between. CDR3: CASSTPPRDEQFF. The CDR3 DNA reads as TGTGCCAGCAGCACACCCCCCCGGGATGAGCAGTTCTTC.

This clonotype was seen a few times. The rearrangement uses TRBV20-1 and TRBJ2-1, with D possibly being TRBD1 or TRBD2 (5 bases each). CDR1 and CDR2 (germline): DFQATT, SNEGSKA (reference sequence). The CDR3 has 12 residues. Trimming pared 3 bases from V and 10 bases from J, leaving 13 bases between. The CDR3, as DNA: TGCAGTGCTAGGAGACTCCGGGACGAGCAGTTCTTC. Translated, it gives CSARRLRDEQFF.

About this clonotype itself: The junction shows a germline mismatch at one end, possibly a read error. Here the CDR3 DNA reads TGTGCCAGCAGTGACTCTTTAGCGGGAGGACTGTTCTTC. Its protein product is CASSDSLAGGLFF. The gene calls are TRBV6-2 or TRBV6-3 and TRBJ2-1, with 10 bases that match TRBD2. The CDR3 runs to 13 residues. Per germline, CDR1 MNHEY and CDR2 SVGEGT.

J is TRBJ2-7 and V is TRBV4-2; D gene unclear. Germline CDR1 and CDR2: LGHNA and YNFKEQ. V was cut by 1 base and J by 1 base, with 5 bases left in between. The CDR3 is 13 residues long. The CDR3 sequence is CASSQVRSYEQYF. In DNA form, the CDR3 reads TGTGCCAGCAGCCAAGTGAGGTCCTACGAGCAGTACTTC.

This clonotype was observed many times. The gene calls are TRBV7-9 and TRBJ2-7, with TRBD1 matching over 9 bases. Trimming at V came to 1 base and at J to 5 bases, leaving 3 bases not matched to a gene. Per the germline V gene, CDR1 is SEHNR and CDR2 is FQNEAQ (reference sequence). The CDR3 consists of 14 residues. The CDR3 DNA sequence: TGTGCCAGCAGCTTAGGACAGGGGGTAGACGAGCAGTACTTC. Translated, it gives CASSLGQGVDEQYF.